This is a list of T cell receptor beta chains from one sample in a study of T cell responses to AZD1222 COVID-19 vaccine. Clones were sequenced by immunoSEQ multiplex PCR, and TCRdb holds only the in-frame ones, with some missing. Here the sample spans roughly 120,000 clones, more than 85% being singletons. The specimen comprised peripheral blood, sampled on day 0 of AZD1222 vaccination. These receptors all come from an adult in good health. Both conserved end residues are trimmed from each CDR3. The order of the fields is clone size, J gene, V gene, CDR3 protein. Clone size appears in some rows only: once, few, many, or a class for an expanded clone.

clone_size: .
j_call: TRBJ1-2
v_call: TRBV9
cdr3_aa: ASSGQGYYGYT

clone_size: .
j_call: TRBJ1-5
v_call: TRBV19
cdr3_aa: ASTMFYSNQPQH

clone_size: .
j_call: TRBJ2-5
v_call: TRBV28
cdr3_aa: ASSPTARETQY

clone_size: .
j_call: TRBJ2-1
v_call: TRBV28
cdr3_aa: ASSLILAGGPFYNEQF

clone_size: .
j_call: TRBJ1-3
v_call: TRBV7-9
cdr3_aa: ASSFNPGRIIGNTIY

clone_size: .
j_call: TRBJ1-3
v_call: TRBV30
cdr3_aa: AWSVGSSGNTIY

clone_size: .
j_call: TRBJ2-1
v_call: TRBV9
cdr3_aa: ASSVRLAGAHEQF

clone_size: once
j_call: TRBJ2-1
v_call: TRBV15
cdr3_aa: ATSDMGEQF

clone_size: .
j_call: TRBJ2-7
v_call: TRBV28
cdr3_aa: ASTPDSYEQY

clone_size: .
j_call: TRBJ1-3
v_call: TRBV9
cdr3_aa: ASTSQGTGNTIY

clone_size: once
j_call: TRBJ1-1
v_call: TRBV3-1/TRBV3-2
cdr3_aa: ASSQESSVEGAF

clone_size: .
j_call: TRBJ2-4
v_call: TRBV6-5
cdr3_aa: ASSYWKGERQY

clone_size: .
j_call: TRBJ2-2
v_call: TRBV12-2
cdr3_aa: ASHYLGGTGELF

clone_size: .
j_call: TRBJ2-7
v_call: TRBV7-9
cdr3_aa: ASSSRDSPTYEQY

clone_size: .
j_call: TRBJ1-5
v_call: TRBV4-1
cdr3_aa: ASSHPAGQTNQPQH

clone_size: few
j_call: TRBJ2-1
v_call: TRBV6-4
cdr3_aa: ASSATSEDEQF

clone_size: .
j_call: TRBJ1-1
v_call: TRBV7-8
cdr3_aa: ASSLVGRVGTEAF

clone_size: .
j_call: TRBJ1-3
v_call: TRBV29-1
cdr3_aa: SVSSGNTIY

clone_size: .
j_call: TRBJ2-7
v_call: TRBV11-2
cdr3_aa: ASSLSQGTTYEQY

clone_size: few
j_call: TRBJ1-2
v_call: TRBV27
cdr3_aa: ASSLGQGGYGYT

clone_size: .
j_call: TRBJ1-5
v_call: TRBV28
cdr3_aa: ASSFGHSSNQPQH

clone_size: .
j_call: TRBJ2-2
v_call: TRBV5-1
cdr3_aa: ASRVWDRETGELF

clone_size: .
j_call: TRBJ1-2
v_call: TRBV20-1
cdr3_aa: SGWDRGLYT

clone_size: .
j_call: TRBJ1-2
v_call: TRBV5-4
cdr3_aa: ASSLAEYGYT

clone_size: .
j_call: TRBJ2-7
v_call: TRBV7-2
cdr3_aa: ASSSTGLGEQY